A selection of T cell receptor beta chains follows, all from one sample in a study of CD8 T cells in Susac syndrome. TCRdb reprocessed the immunoSEQ multiplex PCR reads via MiXCR and lists one record per CDR3 protein. The sample lists approximately 160,000 distinct CDR3 sequences, 90% to 96% occurring once. Sequencing used CD4+ T cells from PBMCs. Receptors originate from a human donor with Susac syndrome. CDR3s leave out the opening cysteine and the closing phenylalanine or tryptophan.

J gene,V gene,CDR3 protein
TRBJ1-2,TRBV9,ASSARSGYT
TRBJ1-2,TRBV27,ASRQQGEGRGYT
TRBJ1-5,TRBV15,ATSREKGNQPQH
TRBJ1-5,TRBV7-8,ASSPGTLSGQPQH
TRBJ1-4,TRBV9,ASSVAGANEKLF
TRBJ1-2,TRBV30,AWNVGYGYT
TRBJ2-5,TRBV5-6,ASSFPPSTAPGTQY
TRBJ2-3,TRBV6-2/TRBV6-3,ASSSGTSVTDTQY
TRBJ2-6,TRBV14,ASSQDPAAGGVLT
TRBJ2-7,TRBV28,ASSLSGRAVGQY
TRBJ2-3,TRBV6-5,ASSTSGDTQY
TRBJ2-5,TRBV18,ASSPPGQIMETQY
TRBJ2-1,TRBV4-3,ASSHRTGNYNEQF
TRBJ2-1,TRBV14,ASSPWDRGYNEQF
TRBJ1-2,TRBV15,ATSRDSSGDYGYT
TRBJ1-6,TRBV11-2,ASSLHSTHNSPLH
TRBJ2-6,TRBV29-1,SVRTSGTSGANVLT
TRBJ2-7,TRBV6-2/TRBV6-3,ASSYNPGGEQY
TRBJ2-6,TRBV11-1,ASSPTQAGANVLT
TRBJ2-5,TRBV20-1,SANRGSGQETQY
TRBJ1-1,TRBV12-3/TRBV12-4,ASSWQGLNTEAF
TRBJ2-1,TRBV7-8,ASSSGTISYNEQF
TRBJ2-7,TRBV12-3/TRBV12-4,ASSLGRKAYEQY
TRBJ2-1,TRBV2,ASRGRTGPDGTSTSDEQF